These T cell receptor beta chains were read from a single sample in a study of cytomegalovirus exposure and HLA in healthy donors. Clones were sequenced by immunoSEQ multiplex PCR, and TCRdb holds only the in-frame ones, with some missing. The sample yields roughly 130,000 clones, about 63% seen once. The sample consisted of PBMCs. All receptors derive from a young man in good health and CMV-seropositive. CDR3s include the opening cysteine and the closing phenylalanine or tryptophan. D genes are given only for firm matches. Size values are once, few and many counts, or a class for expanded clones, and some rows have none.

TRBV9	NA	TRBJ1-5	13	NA	TGTGCCAGCAGCGTAGCGGGAAATCAGCCCCAGCATTTT	CASSVAGNQPQHF
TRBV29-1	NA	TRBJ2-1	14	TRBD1	TGCAGCGCTTGGACAGGGGGCGCATACAATGAGCAGTTCTTC	CSAWTGGAYNEQFF
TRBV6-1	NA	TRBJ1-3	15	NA	TGTGCCAGCAGTGAAGCGCACAGGGCTGGAAACACCATATATTTT	CASSEAHRAGNTIYF
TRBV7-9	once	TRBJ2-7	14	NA	TGTGCCAGCGCGACGAGGCAGGGGATTAACGAGCAGTACTTC	CASATRQGINEQYF
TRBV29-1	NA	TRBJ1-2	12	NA	TGCAGCGTTGCCCCAGGGGACTATGGCTACACCTTC	CSVAPGDYGYTF
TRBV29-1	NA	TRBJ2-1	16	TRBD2	TGCAGCGAGCTGACACTAGCGTCTGACTCCTACAATGAGCAGTTCTTC	CSELTLASDSYNEQFF
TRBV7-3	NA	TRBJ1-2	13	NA	TGTGCCAGCAGCTTAATGCCAGGGGATGGCTACACCTTC	CASSLMPGDGYTF
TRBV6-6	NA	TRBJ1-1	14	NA	TGTGCCAGCAGTTACTCGGGGGGGGACACTGAAGCTTTCTTT	CASSYSGGDTEAFF
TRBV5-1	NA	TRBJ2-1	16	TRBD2	TGCGCCAGCAGCTGGTTGACTAGCGGAGGCTACAATGAGCAGTTCTTC	CASSWLTSGGYNEQFF
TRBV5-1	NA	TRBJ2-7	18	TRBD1	TGCGCCAGCAGCTTGGAGGCGTTGGTGGACAGGTTAGCCTACGAGCAGTACTTC	CASSLEALVDRLAYEQYF